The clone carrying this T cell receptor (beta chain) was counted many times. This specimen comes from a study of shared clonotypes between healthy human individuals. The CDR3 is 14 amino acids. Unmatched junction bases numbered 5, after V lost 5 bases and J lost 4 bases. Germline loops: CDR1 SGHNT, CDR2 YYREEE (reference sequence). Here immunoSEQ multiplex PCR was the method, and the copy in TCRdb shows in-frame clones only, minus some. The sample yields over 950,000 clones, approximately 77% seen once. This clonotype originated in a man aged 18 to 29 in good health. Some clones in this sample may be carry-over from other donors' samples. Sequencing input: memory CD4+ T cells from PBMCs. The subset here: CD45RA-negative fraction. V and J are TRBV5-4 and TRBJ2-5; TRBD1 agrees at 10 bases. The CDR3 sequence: CASRSGTGVETQYF. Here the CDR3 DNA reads TGTGCCAGCAGGTCAGGGACAGGGGTAGAGACCCAGTACTTC.